These 11 T cell receptor beta chains were all obtained from the same sample, sequenced in a study of cytomegalovirus exposure and HLA in healthy donors. PCR involved 60 Vbeta and 13 Jbeta primers. Some clones are missing from TCRdb's copy, which holds only in-frame ones; the method was immunoSEQ multiplex PCR. Among about 150,000 clones listed, around 10% were seen once. Sample: PBMCs. These receptors came from a male donor in good health and CMV-seronegative.

As to this clone: This sample also contains other DNA sequences that code for the same CDR3. J is TRBJ1-5 and V is TRBV19, with unresolved D. The CDR3 has 15 amino acids. CDR1 LNHDA and CDR2 SQIVND come from the germline V gene (reference sequence). V shed 2 bases and J shed 0 bases, with 8 bases lying between them. The CDR3 DNA reads TGTGCCAGTAGTATAACGGACTATAGCAATCAGCCCCAGCATTTT. Its protein is CASSITDYSNQPQHF.

The chain uses TRBV7-2 and TRBJ2-6; possibly TRBD1 for D (6 bases). The germline CDR1 and CDR2 sequences are SGHTA and FQGNSA. CDR3 length: 17 amino acids. V lost 5 bases to trimming and J lost 0 bases, with 14 bases between them. In DNA form, the CDR3 reads TGTGCCAGCAGCCTAACTGGGGGCTACTCTGGGGCCAACGTCCTGACTTTC. As protein: CASSLTGGYSGANVLTF.

The chain uses TRBV5-1 and TRBJ2-2, with 7 nucleotides matching TRBD1. J gave up 4 bases and V 5 bases, and 8 bases lay outside the gene matches. This CDR3 contains 15 residues. Germline assignment: CDR1 SGHRS and CDR2 YFSETQ. The CDR3 reads CASRTLGGGTGELFF. The CDR3 nucleotides are TGCGCCAGCAGGACGCTAGGGGGCGGCACCGGGGAGCTGTTTTTT.

This clone showed up just a few times. The chain uses TRBV6-1 and TRBJ1-1; D may be TRBD1 (6 bases). The CDR3 length is 14 residues. Per germline, CDR1 MNHNS and CDR2 SASEGT. Trimming took off 6 bases at V and 4 bases at J, with 15 bases between the two ends. CDR3 protein: CASRVRGQGTEAFF. For the CDR3, the DNA is TGTGCCAGCAGGGTCAGGGGCCAGGGCACTGAAGCTTTCTTT.

The chain carries TRBV7-3 and TRBJ2-1; TRBD2 is a possible D gene (7 bases). The ends were cut back, 1 base at V and 7 bases at J, with 11 bases in the middle. Looked up from germline, CDR1 is SGHTA and CDR2 is FQGTGA. CDR3 length equals 14 residues. The CDR3 region has the DNA TGTGCCAGCAGCTTAAGGGGGGGCACGAATGAGCAGTTCTTC. This encodes CASSLRGGTNEQFF. The full variable domain, in which reference TRBV7-3 and TRBJ2-1 provide the parts outside the CDR3, is GAGVSQTPSNKVTEKGKYVELRCDPISGHTALYWYRQSLGQGPEFLIYFQGTGAADDSGLPNDRFFAVRPEGSVSTLKIQRTERGDSAVYLCASSLRGGTNEQFFGPGTRLTVL.

This chain links TRBV7-9 with TRBJ1-6; D unresolved. V lost 1 base and J 6 bases, leaving 10 bases between the germline ends. This CDR3 is 15 amino acids long. The germline V gene encodes CDR1 SEHNR and CDR2 FQNEAQ (reference sequence). In DNA form, the CDR3 reads TGTGCCAGCAGCTTAGACGGGATACCTAATTCACCCCTCCACTTT. Amino acids: CASSLDGIPNSPLHF.

V usage is TRBV7-9 and J usage is TRBJ2-5, with D possibly being TRBD1 (6 bases). V was cut by 4 bases and J by 2 bases, with 8 bases left in between. Looked up from germline, CDR1 is SEHNR and CDR2 is FQNEAQ (reference sequence). This CDR3 is built from 13 residues. CDR3 bases: TGTGCCAGCAGCTGGACAGCTCAAGAGACCCAGTACTTC. It is translated as CASSWTAQETQYF.

This clone was found a few times. V and J are TRBV25-1 and TRBJ2-1; 10 nucleotides agree with TRBD2. Germline CDR1 MGHDK, CDR2 SYGVNS. This CDR3 has 15 residues. V was pared by 6 bases and J by 3 bases, with 5 bases of the junction left unmatched. CDR3 sequence: CASSETSGVYNEQFF. Written as DNA, the CDR3 is TGTGCCAGCAGCGAAACTAGCGGGGTCTACAATGAGCAGTTCTTC.

This clone came up a few times. The chain links TRBV5-1 to TRBJ2-7, with 7 bases aligning to TRBD2. Germline trimming cut 4 bases from V and 5 bases from J; bases unmatched to any gene: 15. This CDR3 contains 16 residues. Per the germline V gene, CDR1 is SGHRS and CDR2 is YFSETQ. The CDR3 sequence is CASSGPGAGVRHEQYF. DNA of the CDR3: TGCGCCAGCAGCGGCCCGGGCGCGGGAGTTAGGCACGAGCAGTACTTC.

V is TRBV28 and J is TRBJ1-1, with no clear D. Deletions cut 4 bases from V and 5 bases from J, with 23 bases between. This CDR3 is built from 17 residues. CDR1 is MDHEN and CDR2 is SYDVKM in the germline V gene. The CDR3, as DNA: TGTGCCAGCAGTTCTCCGGAGTTAATGCTAACGGGGACTGAAGCTTTCTTT. Its protein is CASSSPELMLTGTEAFF.

This clone was detected only a few times. The chain has TRBV6-5 and TRBJ2-7, with 8 bases lining up with TRBD1. The CDR3 length is 13 residues. The junction had 4 bases not matched to a gene; V was cut back by 7 bases and J by 2 bases. Germline CDR1 reads MNHEY; CDR2 reads SVGAGI. The CDR3 loop is CASKGTGPYEQYF. CDR3 sequence (DNA): TGTGCCAGCAAAGGGACAGGTCCCTACGAGCAGTACTTC.